What follows are 32 T cell receptor beta chains derived from one specimen sequenced in a study of neurological immune-mediated disorders. MiXCR, run by TCRdb on the 5' RACE reads, gives a single entry per CDR3 protein. The data hold roughly 70,000 distinct CDR3 sequences, with roughly 3.9% observed a single time. Sequenced: PBMCs. The receptors stem from a young man with multiple sclerosis.

With respect to this clonotype: Given a much more abundant clone one base away, this may be a read error. The rearrangement uses TRBV12-5 and TRBJ2-5; no clear D gene. Per the germline V gene, CDR1 is LGHNT and CDR2 is FRNRAP. The CDR3 totals 14 residues. V was pared by 0 bases and J by 4 bases, with 9 bases between. CDR3 region: CASGLVGPRETQYF. The CDR3 bases are TGTGCTAGTGGTTTGGTCGGACCACGAGAGACCCAGTACTTC.

This clonotype was counted many times. The CDR3 spells CASSLVEDTQYF. The CDR3 DNA follows: TGTGCCAGCAGCTTGGTGGAAGATACGCAGTATTTT. This chain connects TRBV5-6 to TRBJ2-3, with D unresolved. The V end was cut by 0 bases, the J end by 5 bases, with 4 bases between. The CDR3 has 12 residues. Germline V gene sequence: CDR1 SGHDT, CDR2 YYEEEE.

As to this clonotype: A clone one base away is much larger, so this may be a read error. The V and J genes are TRBV7-8 and TRBJ2-5; TRBD2 matches at 10 bases. The CDR3 loop spans 17 amino acids. CDR1 SGHVS and CDR2 FQNEAQ come from the germline V gene. CDR3 sequence reads: CANSLAETSGEQETQYF. The DNA for the CDR3 is TGTGCCAACAGCTTAGCGGAAACTAGCGGGGAACAAGAGACCCAGTACTTC.

In this sample, this clonotype turned up many times. The V call is TRBV4-3, the J call TRBJ1-2; D is ambiguous. The CDR3 has 15 residues. Germline values: CDR1 LGHNA, CDR2 YSLEER. V lost 1 base and J lost 4, with 13 bases in between. The CDR3 here is CASSQGEVSGYGYTF. The CDR3 bases are TGCGCCAGCAGCCAAGGGGAGGTCTCGGGCTATGGCTACACCTTC.

This clonotype was seen repeatedly, ten times or more. This rearrangement joins TRBV5-6 to TRBJ2-2; D may be TRBD2 (5 bases). The CDR3 consists of 15 residues. CDR1 SGHDT and CDR2 YYEEEE come from the germline V gene. Between the trimmed V and J ends, which lost 0 bases and 2 bases, there was a span of 8 bases. DNA for the CDR3: TGTGCCAGCAGCTTGGCCGGGGTAAACACCGGGGAGCTGTTTTTT. Protein product: CASSLAGVNTGELFF. The whole variable domain, filled in from reference TRBV5-6 and TRBJ2-2, reads DAGVTQSPTHLIKTRGQQVTLRCSPKSGHDTVSWYQQALGQGPQFIFQYYEEEERQRGNFPDRFSGHQFPNYSSELNVNALLLGDSALYLCASSLAGVNTGELFFGEGSRLTVL.

This clonotype was counted many times. This sequence joins TRBV20-1 and TRBJ2-7; TRBD1 is a possible D gene (5 bases). This CDR3 spans 14 amino acids. Germline V gives CDR1 DFQATT, CDR2 SNEGSKA (reference sequence). Trimming stripped 6 bases from V and 0 bases from J, with 15 bases between. The CDR3 DNA follows: TGCAGTGCAAGGGGCAGGGTTAGCTCCTACGAGCAGTACTTC. Protein sequence: CSARGRVSSYEQYF.

At least ten counts were recorded for this clonotype. The chain's CDR3 is CASSPLGSVGDTEAFF. The DNA for the CDR3 is TGTGCCAGCAGCCCCCTAGGGTCCGTTGGTGACACTGAAGCTTTCTTT. The chain recombines TRBV9 with TRBJ1-1; the D is unclear. The CDR3 is 16 amino acids. Germline-derived CDR1 and CDR2 are SGDLS and YYNGEE. V lost 4 bases and J 3 bases, leaving 19 bases between the germline ends.

Many counts were recorded for this clonotype. The chain uses TRBV5-1 and TRBJ2-1, with D maybe TRBD2 (6 bases). The CDR3 sequence is 17 residues long. Germline V gives CDR1 SGHRS, CDR2 YFSETQ. The V and J ends lost 0 bases and 0 bases respectively, with 13 bases between them. CDR3 protein: CASSLDQGRSSYNEQFF. The CDR3 bases are TGCGCCAGCAGCTTGGATCAAGGGAGGAGCTCCTACAATGAGCAGTTCTTC.

This clonotype was seen ten or more times. The CDR3 DNA reads TGTGCCAGCAGTGAGTCCGCGGGGGGACCAGATACGCAGTATTTT. Protein sequence: CASSESAGGPDTQYF. The chain recombines TRBV6-1 with TRBJ2-3; TRBD2 agrees at 8 bases. The CDR3 spans 15 residues. Germline CDR1 is MNHNS and CDR2 is SASEGT. The V and J ends lost 3 bases and 4 bases, in that order; junction bases with no gene match: 6.

This clonotype was seen repeatedly, ten times or more. The V and J genes are TRBV7-3 and TRBJ2-3; 8 bases line up with TRBD1. The V and J ends lost 5 bases and 1 base, in that order; junction bases with no gene match: 14. This CDR3 is 18 amino acids long. CDR1 and CDR2 (germline): SGHTA, FQGTGA. This chain's CDR3 is CASSLLHGGQGGTDTQYF. As DNA, the CDR3 is TGTGCCAGCAGCCTCCTTCACGGCGGACAGGGCGGCACAGATACGCAGTATTTT.

This clonotype turned up a few times. At one boundary the junction diverges from the germline segment, which might be a read error. The chain couples TRBV20-1 to TRBJ1-5, with TRBD1 matching 7 bases. The CDR3 spans 14 residues. Germline values: CDR1 DFQATT, CDR2 SNEGSKA (reference sequence). CDR3 DNA sequence: TGCAGTGCTCGGGGGAAGACAGGGTGGCAGCCCCAGAATTTT. Protein: CSARGKTGWQPQNF.

This clonotype was recorded at least ten times. J is TRBJ1-2 and V is TRBV25-1; perhaps TRBD1 as D (6 bases). CDR3 length equals 13 residues. V shed 3 bases and J shed 6 bases, with 11 bases lying between them. CDR1 and CDR2 (germline): MGHDK, SYGVNS. CDR3 in DNA: TGTGCCAGCAGTGAGGCACAGGGAGATGGCTACACCTTC. Residues: CASSEAQGDGYTF.

Worth noting for this clonotype: This may stem from a read error, because a much larger clone lies one nucleotide away. The chain couples TRBV27 to TRBJ1-5, with TRBD1 matching over 9 bases. Germline CDR1 and CDR2: MNHEY and SMNVEV (reference sequence). The CDR3 totals 14 residues. CDR3 residues: CANSPRQGDQPQHF. The CDR3, as DNA: TGTGCCAACAGTCCCCGACAGGGGGATCAGCCCCAGCATTTT.

This clonotype showed up many times. The chain has TRBV5-1 and TRBJ2-5; TRBD1 matches at 7 bases. Germline V gene lookup returns CDR1 SGHRS and CDR2 YFSETQ. J lost 1 base, V lost 0 bases, and 6 bases had no gene match. This CDR3 has 16 amino acids. The DNA for the CDR3 is TGCGCCAGCAGCTTGGACAGGGGAACTCTCCAAGAGACCCAGTACTTC. Translation: CASSLDRGTLQETQYF. Looking up the rest from reference TRBV5-1 and TRBJ2-5 gives the full variable domain: KAGVTQTPRYLIKTRGQQVTLSCSPISGHRSVSWYQQTPGQGLQFLFEYFSETQRNKGNFPGRFSGRQFSNSRSEMNVSTLELGDSALYLCASSLDRGTLQETQYFGPGTRLLVL.

This clonotype was seen many times. The V gene is TRBV20-1, the J gene TRBJ2-3, with 7 bases matching TRBD2. The trim removed 3 bases at V and 4 bases at J, leaving 13 bases unmatched. This CDR3 region has 16 residues. Germline V gene data show CDR1 as DFQATT and CDR2 as SNEGSKA (reference sequence). The CDR3 protein is CSASGLAAIWADTQYF. CDR3 DNA: TGCAGTGCTAGTGGGCTAGCGGCCATCTGGGCAGATACGCAGTATTTT.

The chain uses TRBV20-1 and TRBJ2-2; 12 bases fit TRBD2. Per the germline V gene, CDR1 is DFQATT and CDR2 is SNEGSKA (reference sequence). This CDR3 spans 15 amino acids. Unmatched junction bases numbered 7, after V lost 5 bases and J lost 6 bases. The CDR3 nucleotides read TGCAGTGCTGCTAGCGGGAGGGCCCTCTCCGGGGAGCTGTTTTTT. Amino acids: CSAASGRALSGELFF.

This clonotype was counted between two and nine times. A read error may account for a junction end that differs from germline. The rearrangement links TRBV20-1 to TRBJ1-6; D call uncertain. The CDR3 has 14 residues. Germline V gene data show CDR1 as DFQATT and CDR2 as SNEGSKA (reference sequence). Here the CDR3 reads CSARGNSYNSPLNF. In nucleotides, the CDR3 is TGCAGTGCTAGAGGGAACTCCTATAATTCACCCCTCAACTTT.

The CDR3 DNA sequence: TGTGCCAGCAGCCGACGGACAGGTCTGGACACCGGGGAGCTGTTTTTT. Translation gives CASSRRTGLDTGELFF. The J gene is TRBJ2-2, the V gene TRBV11-2, with TRBD1 identical over 7 bases. This CDR3 comprises 16 residues. V shed 5 bases, J shed 3 bases, and the junction held 9 bases outside the gene matches. CDR1 and CDR2 (germline): SGHAT, FQNNGV.

In its sample, this clonotype was seen many times. V usage is TRBV11-2 and J usage is TRBJ2-7; 10 bases map to TRBD2. Unmatched junction bases numbered 5, after V lost 3 bases and J lost 3 bases. The CDR3 has 15 amino acids. Germline values: CDR1 SGHAT, CDR2 FQNNGV. For the CDR3, the DNA is TGTGCCAGCAGCTTGAGCGGGGGGGCTTACTACGAGCAGTACTTC. Translation: CASSLSGGAYYEQYF.

This clonotype was observed at least ten times. The chain employs TRBV20-1 and TRBJ1-3; TRBD1 matches at 7 bases. The CDR3 spans 16 residues. With 5 bases clipped from V and 8 bases from J, the junction kept 18 bases outside the gene matches. CDR1 and CDR2 from the germline V gene are DFQATT and SNEGSKA (reference sequence). CDR3 sequence (DNA): TGCAGTGCTCCTTGTGCGGGCCCGGGACAGTCGCACACCATATATTTT. This gives the protein CSAPCAGPGQSHTIYF.

This clonotype was detected many times. The chain joins TRBV4-2 to TRBJ1-1, with D unclear. This CDR3 is built from 14 residues. Trimming left V 1 base short and J 0 bases short, with 6 bases between. Germline assignment: CDR1 LGHNA and CDR2 YNFKEQ. Written as DNA, the CDR3 is TGTGCCAGCAGCCAAGGGCCAGTGAACACTGAAGCTTTCTTT. Amino acid sequence: CASSQGPVNTEAFF.

This clonotype was found many times. The rearrangement uses TRBV12-3 or TRBV12-4 and TRBJ1-1; D is perhaps TRBD1 (5 bases). The germline V and J ends were trimmed by 6 bases and 0 bases, with 14 bases remaining between them. This CDR3 is 15 amino acids long. CDR3 protein: CASSRDGRMNTEAFF. For the CDR3, the DNA is TGTGCCAGCAGCAGGGACGGGAGAATGAACACTGAAGCTTTCTTT.

This clonotype was seen many times. This chain joins TRBV7-3 and TRBJ1-5; D perhaps matches TRBD1 (5 bases). The germline V gene encodes CDR1 SGHTA and CDR2 FQGTGA. V gave up 5 bases and J gave up 4 bases, with 18 bases separating them. The CDR3 consists of 16 residues. The CDR3 sequence is CASSSFRVEENQPQHF. In DNA, the CDR3 is TGTGCCAGCAGCAGCTTCAGGGTGGAAGAGAATCAGCCCCAGCATTTT.

The sample holds many counts of this clonotype. The J gene is TRBJ2-5, the V gene TRBV2; D is unclear. The V gene lost 11 bases and the J gene lost 0 bases, with 10 bases spanning the gap. The CDR3 runs to 12 residues. CDR1 is SNHLY and CDR2 is FYNNEI in the germline V gene. CDR3 sequence reads: CADAPYQETQYF. The DNA for the CDR3 is TGTGCCGATGCACCCTACCAAGAGACCCAGTACTTC.

This clonotype was seen ten or more times. J is TRBJ1-2 and V is TRBV12-3 or TRBV12-4; 9 bases are shared with TRBD1. This CDR3 is built from 14 residues. V dropped 3 bases and J dropped 7; count of bases not matched to a gene: 6. CDR3 amino acids: CASSLWDRAFGYTF. Written as DNA, the CDR3 is TGTGCCAGCAGTTTGTGGGACAGGGCTTTTGGCTACACCTTC.

The sample holds many counts of this clonotype. V and J are TRBV20-1 and TRBJ1-1; no definite D call. Between the trimmed V and J ends, which lost 4 bases and 3 bases, there was a span of 15 bases. This CDR3 comprises 14 residues. Germline V lookup: CDR1 DFQATT, CDR2 SNEGSKA (reference sequence). CDR3 DNA sequence: TGCAGTGCTACCGGGCCCCAAGGACACACTGAAGCTTTCTTT. Its protein is CSATGPQGHTEAFF.

This clonotype was detected many times. The rearrangement uses TRBV12-3 or TRBV12-4 and TRBJ2-7, with D uncertain. The ends were cut back, 5 bases at V and 2 bases at J, with 4 bases in the middle. CDR3 length: 11 residues. The CDR3 protein is CASSVAYEQYF. CDR3 in DNA: TGTGCCAGCAGTGTCGCCTACGAGCAGTACTTC.

In this sample, this clonotype turned up many times. The chain links TRBV5-1 to TRBJ1-4; unclear D gene. Per the germline V gene, CDR1 is SGHRS and CDR2 is YFSETQ. The CDR3 length is 15 residues. Trimming cost V 0 bases and J 8 bases, with 14 bases left between them. The CDR3 here is CASSLGSRTNEKLFF. CDR3 coding DNA: TGCGCCAGCAGCTTGGGGTCGCGCACCAACGAAAAACTGTTTTTT.

As to this clonotype: This clone may be a read error of a much larger clone one base away. The chain is built from TRBV20-1 and TRBJ2-3; D is perhaps TRBD2 (5 bases). The CDR3 runs 15 residues. V gave up 0 bases and J gave up 2 bases, with 12 bases separating them. Per germline, CDR1 DFQATT and CDR2 SNEGSKA (reference sequence). CDR3 nucleotide sequence: TGCAGTGCTAGAGATCCGGGGAGAACCACAGATACGCAGTATTTT. Translating it yields CSARDPGRTTDTQYF.

This clonotype was observed at least ten times. The rearrangement uses TRBV29-1 and TRBJ2-3; possibly TRBD1 for D (6 bases). The CDR3 has 12 amino acids. CDR1 is SQVTM and CDR2 is ANQGSEA in the germline V gene. V lost 5 bases, J lost 2 bases, and 8 bases lay in between. CDR3 residues: CSVWDNTDTQYF. The CDR3 coding sequence is TGCAGCGTTTGGGACAACACAGATACGCAGTATTTT.

This clonotype came up many times. The gene calls are TRBV12-3 or TRBV12-4 and TRBJ1-6, with a weak D call TRBD1 (6 bases). Trimming left V 7 bases short and J 9 bases short, with 10 bases between. The CDR3 contains 12 residues. Here the CDR3 reads CASTEGVSPLHF. CDR3 sequence (DNA): TGTGCCAGCACAGAGGGGGTTTCACCCCTCCACTTT.

With regard to this clonotype: One end of the junction fails to match germline, which may point to a read error. J is TRBJ1-3 and V is TRBV5-1, with D unresolved. The CDR3 is 14 amino acids. Germline CDR1 and CDR2: SGHRS and YFSETQ. The CDR3 loop reads CASSFEGPGKTIYF. The CDR3 DNA is TGCGCCAGCAGCTTCGAAGGCCCTGGAAAAACCATATATTTT.